The source of this TCR beta chain is a study of read filtering for tumor transcriptome and immune sequencing. Study context: IR-seq gave about 3.5 to 10.27 million TCR reads per sample; RNA-seq gave about 80 to 1,300. Study-wide results and limits: Even smaller IR-seq throughput identified most shared clonotypes.

The CDR3 extends over 16 amino acids. Trimming removed 3 bases from V and 4 bases from J; junction bases left unmatched: 9. From roughly 390 ng of RNA, a library with molecular barcoded alpha/delta and beta/gamma adaptors was made. TCRdb processed the reads anew with MiXCR; each CDR3 protein has one entry. The sample holds tens of thousands of distinct CDR3 sequences, 14% seen once. This clonotype was detected only a few times. Its antigen remains unidentified. With a much larger clone just one base away, this may be a read error. The sequenced material came from a population of CD138-negative cells sorted from bone marrow. V is TRBV12-3 or TRBV12-4 and J is TRBJ1-2, with 9 bases matching TRBD1. This sequence originates from a donor at least 40 years old with multiple myeloma. Written as DNA, the CDR3 is TGTGCCAGCAGTTTTGGTGGCACAGGGGGCAGCTATGGCTACACCTTC. Its protein is CASSFGGTGGSYGYTF.